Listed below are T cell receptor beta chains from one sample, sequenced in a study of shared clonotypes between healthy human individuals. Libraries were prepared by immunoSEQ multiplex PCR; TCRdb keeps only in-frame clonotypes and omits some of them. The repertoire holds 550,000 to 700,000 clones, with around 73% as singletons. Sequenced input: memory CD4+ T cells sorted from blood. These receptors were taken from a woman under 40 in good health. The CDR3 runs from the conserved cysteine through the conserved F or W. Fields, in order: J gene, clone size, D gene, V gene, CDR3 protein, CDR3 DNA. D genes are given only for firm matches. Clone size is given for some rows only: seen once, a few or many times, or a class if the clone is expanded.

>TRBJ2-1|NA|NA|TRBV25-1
CASSHPKVLNEQFF
TGTGCCAGCAGTCATCCAAAGGTTTTAAATGAGCAGTTCTTC
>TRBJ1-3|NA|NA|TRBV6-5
CASSYSFLSSGNTIYF
TGTGCCAGCAGTTACTCTTTCTTGAGCTCTGGAAACACCATATATTTT
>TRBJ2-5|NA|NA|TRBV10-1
CASSESKGRETQYF
TGCGCCAGCAGTGAGTCGAAGGGAAGGGAGACCCAGTACTTC
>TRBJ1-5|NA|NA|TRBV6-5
CASSYQGNQPQHF
TGTGCCAGCAGTTACCAGGGTAATCAGCCCCAGCATTTT
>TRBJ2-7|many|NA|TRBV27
CASSSPGFTGGTSYEQYF
TGTGCCAGCAGCTCACCCGGATTCACGGGTGGGACCTCCTACGAGCAGTACTTC
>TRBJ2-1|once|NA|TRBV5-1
CASSAQSSYNEQFF
TGCGCCAGCAGTGCACAAAGCTCCTACAATGAGCAGTTCTTC
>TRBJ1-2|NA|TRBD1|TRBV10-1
CASSAGTENYGYTF
TGCGCCAGCAGTGCCGGGACAGAAAACTATGGCTACACCTTC
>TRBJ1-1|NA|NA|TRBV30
CAWSSTPYRDRTFF
TGTGCCTGGAGTAGTACCCCTTACAGGGATCGGACTTTCTTT
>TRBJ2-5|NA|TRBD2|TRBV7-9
CASSPAGVRTQETQYF
TGTGCCAGCAGCCCAGCGGGAGTTCGAACCCAAGAGACCCAGTACTTC
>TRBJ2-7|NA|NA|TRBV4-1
CASSQVQRASYEQYF
TGCGCCAGCAGCCAAGTCCAGCGGGCGTCCTACGAGCAGTACTTC
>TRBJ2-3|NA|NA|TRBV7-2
CASSPRLGELSTDTQYF
TGTGCCAGCAGCCCGAGACTAGGTGAACTGAGCACAGATACGCAGTATTTT
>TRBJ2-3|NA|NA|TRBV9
CASSVSGPTDTQYF
TGTGCCAGCAGCGTCTCGGGGCCCACAGATACGCAGTATTTT
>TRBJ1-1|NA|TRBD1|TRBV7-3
CASSPGGPNTEAFF
TGTGCCAGCAGTCCAGGGGGCCCAAACACTGAAGCTTTCTTT
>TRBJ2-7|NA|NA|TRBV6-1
CASSSESTYEQYF
TGTGCCAGCAGTAGCGAATCGACCTACGAGCAGTACTTC
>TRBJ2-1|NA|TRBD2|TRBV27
CASSLVRLAGGEQFF
TGTGCCAGCAGTTTAGTACGACTAGCGGGAGGGGAGCAGTTCTTC
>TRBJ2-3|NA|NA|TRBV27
CASSLSAVTTDTQYF
TGTGCCAGCAGTTTATCGGCAGTTACCACAGATACGCAGTATTTT
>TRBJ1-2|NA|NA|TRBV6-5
CASSYGGGYTF
TGTGCCAGCAGTTACGGGGGGGGCTACACCTTC
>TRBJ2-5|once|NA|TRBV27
CASSSRGETQYF
TGTGCCAGCTCCTCCCGCGGGGAGACCCAGTACTTC
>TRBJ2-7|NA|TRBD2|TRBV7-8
CASSSGLAGAGHEQYF
TGTGCCAGCAGCTCGGGACTAGCGGGAGCGGGCCACGAGCAGTACTTC
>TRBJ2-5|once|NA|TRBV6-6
CASRTGARSQETQYF
TGTGCCAGCAGGACGGGGGCGAGGTCCCAAGAGACCCAGTACTTC
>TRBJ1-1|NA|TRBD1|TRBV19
CASSTLGQGTRTEAFF
TGTGCCAGTAGTACCCTCGGACAGGGCACACGCACTGAAGCTTTCTTT
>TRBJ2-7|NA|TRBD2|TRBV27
CASSTPRGVNYEQYF
TGTGCCAGCAGTACGCCACGGGGGGTCAACTACGAGCAGTACTTC
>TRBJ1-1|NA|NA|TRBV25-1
CASNQEAFF
TGTGCCAGTAACCAGGAAGCTTTCTTT
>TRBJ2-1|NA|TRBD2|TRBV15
CATSRTDGTIGTEQFF
TGTGCCACCAGCAGAACTGACGGGACTATCGGGACTGAGCAGTTCTTC
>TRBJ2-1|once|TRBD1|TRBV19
CASSPSTGYYNEQFF
TGTGCCAGTAGTCCCTCGACAGGGTACTACAATGAGCAGTTCTTC
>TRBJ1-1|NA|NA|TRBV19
CASSIGQQVTEAFF
TGTGCCAGTAGTATCGGACAGCAAGTCACTGAAGCTTTCTTT
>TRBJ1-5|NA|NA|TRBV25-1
CASGGLFRPTPQHF
TGTGCCAGCGGGGGACTGTTTCGACCAACGCCCCAGCATTTT
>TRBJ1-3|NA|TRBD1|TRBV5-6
CASSRRGSDTIYF
TGTGCCAGCAGCCGCAGGGGGTCAGACACCATATATTTT
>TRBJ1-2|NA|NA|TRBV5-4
CASSLLAGYGYTF
TGTGCCAGCAGCTTATTGGCAGGCTATGGCTACACCTTC
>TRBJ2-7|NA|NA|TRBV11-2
CASSLHPYEQYF
TGTGCCAGCAGCCTACACCCCTACGAGCAGTACTTC
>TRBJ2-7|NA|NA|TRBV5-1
CASSVRRGYEQYF
TGCGCCAGCAGCGTCAGAAGGGGGTACGAGCAGTACTTC
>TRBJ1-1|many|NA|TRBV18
CASSPAMNTEAFF
TGTGCCAGCTCACCCGCGATGAACACTGAAGCTTTCTTT
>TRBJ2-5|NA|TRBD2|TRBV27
CASSPGLAGGWYQETQYF
TGTGCCAGCAGCCCCGGACTAGCGGGAGGCTGGTACCAAGAGACCCAGTACTTC
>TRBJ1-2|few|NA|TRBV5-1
CASSPIDRPYGYTF
TGCGCCAGCAGCCCGATAGACAGACCCTATGGCTACACCTTC
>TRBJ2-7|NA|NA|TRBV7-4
CASSFLGGSSYEQYF
TGTGCCAGCAGCTTTCTTGGAGGGAGCTCCTACGAGCAGTACTTC